A single sample is the source of the 15 T cell receptor beta chains below, sequenced in a study of T cells in Graves' hyperthyroidism and ophthalmopathy. The investigators amplified TCR beta CDR3 regions from RNA transcripts. In the first-round RT-PCR of the TCR CDR3, the HTBI primer set was used. TCRdb redid the calling of the multiplex PCR reads with MiXCR, one entry per CDR3 protein. The repertoire holds 500,000 to 700,000 distinct CDR3 sequences, with around 17% as singletons. Sequencing was done on a sample of blood. All receptors derive from a woman aged 18-29 years with Graves' hyperthyroidism.

This clonotype came up a few times. This chain joins TRBV4-1 and TRBJ2-7, with D perhaps given as TRBD1 or TRBD2 (5 bases each). Trimming shortened V by 1 base and J by 2 bases, and 12 bases separated the two germline ends. Germline V gene lookup returns CDR1 MGHRA and CDR2 YSYEKL. The CDR3 covers 15 residues. The CDR3 bases are TGCGCCAGCAGCCAAGCTCTCGGGGCCACCTACGAGCAGTACTTC. This encodes CASSQALGATYEQYF.

This clonotype was counted ten times or more. The rearrangement joins TRBV28 to TRBJ2-1, with 8 bases that match TRBD2. The V gene's germline CDR1 is MDHEN and CDR2 SYDVKM. V trimming: 7 bases; J trimming: 0 bases; junction bases outside the gene matches: 11. This CDR3 has 17 residues. For the CDR3, the DNA is TGTGCCAGCACCCGTCGGATCAGCGGGAGCTCCTACAATGAGCAGTTCTTC. Translating gives CASTRRISGSSYNEQFF.

The sample holds a few counts of this clonotype. The chain is built from TRBV5-1 and TRBJ1-5; 7 bases align to TRBD1. V was clipped by 0 bases and J by 5 bases; unmatched bases: 5. The CDR3 contains 15 residues. CDR1 is SGHRS, CDR2 YFSETQ, per germline. CDR3 in amino acids: CASSLGQGMDQPQHF. The DNA of the CDR3 is TGCGCCAGCAGCTTGGGACAGGGTATGGATCAGCCCCAGCATTTT.

CDR3 DNA sequence: TGTGCCAGCAGTTACTCAGAATTAACTAATGAAAAACTGTTTTTT. Its protein product is CASSYSELTNEKLFF. The rearrangement uses TRBV6-5 and TRBJ1-4; D uncertain. CDR1 and CDR2 (germline): MNHEY, SVGAGI. V was pared by 0 bases and J by 1 base, with 6 bases between. This CDR3 spans 15 amino acids.

Concerning this clonotype: With a much larger clone just one base away, this may be a read error. This chain connects TRBV7-9 to TRBJ2-3, with no clear D. Germline CDR1 is SEHNR and CDR2 is FQNEAQ (reference sequence). Trimming left V 0 bases short and J 0 bases short, with 10 bases between. This CDR3 spans 16 amino acids. The CDR3 nucleotides read TGTGCCAGCAGCTTAGCGTTCCAGTGTAGCACAGATACGCAGTATTTT. Amino acid sequence: CASSLAFQCSTDTQYF.

The chain joins TRBV6-2 or TRBV6-3 to TRBJ1-2; D is possibly TRBD1 (5 bases). The germline V and J ends were trimmed by 2 bases and 5 bases, with 15 bases remaining between them. CDR1 and CDR2 (germline): MNHEY, SVGEGT. The CDR3 spans 15 residues. The CDR3 loop is CASSYGKGEDYGYTF. The CDR3 nucleotides read TGTGCCAGCAGTTACGGTAAAGGGGAGGATTATGGCTACACCTTC.

This clonotype has a handful of counts. The chain's CDR3 is CSARRGGEKLFF. The CDR3 DNA reads as TGCAGTGCTAGAAGGGGCGGTGAAAAACTGTTTTTT. The chain has TRBV20-1 and TRBJ1-4, with a weak D call TRBD1 (5 bases). CDR1 is DFQATT and CDR2 is SNEGSKA in the germline V gene (reference sequence). This CDR3 region has 12 residues. V was clipped by 2 bases and J by 7 bases, with 8 bases between them.

This clonotype came up many times. The chain employs TRBV7-2 and TRBJ2-1, with 15 bases identical to TRBD2. Germline V gives CDR1 SGHTA, CDR2 FQGNSA. The junction had 5 bases not matched to a gene; V was cut back by 1 base and J by 7 bases. CDR3 size: 17 residues. The CDR3 DNA sequence: TGTGCCAGCAGCTTAGACGCGGGACTAGCGGGAGGAAATGAGCAGTTCTTC. It is translated as CASSLDAGLAGGNEQFF.

This clonotype was seen at least ten times. The chain carries TRBV2 and TRBJ1-2, with 7 bases that match TRBD1. The CDR3 is made up of 11 amino acids. The junction had 4 bases not matched to a gene; V was cut back by 9 bases and J by 6 bases. The germline V gene has CDR1 SNHLY and CDR2 FYNNEI. CDR3 bases: TGTGCCAGGACAGGGAAACATGGCTACACCTTC. Translation: CARTGKHGYTF.

This clonotype was counted ten times or more. This chain links TRBV20-1 with TRBJ2-1; 7 nucleotides align to TRBD2. CDR3 length: 15 residues. Trimming took 3 bases from V and 4 from J; bases not matched to a gene: 9. Germline CDR1 is DFQATT and CDR2 is SNEGSKA (reference sequence). The CDR3 spells CSASVAGAGYNEQFF. CDR3 coding DNA: TGCAGTGCTAGTGTGGCGGGAGCGGGGTACAATGAGCAGTTCTTC.

This clonotype was counted a few times. The rearrangement links TRBV5-1 to TRBJ1-4; 7 nucleotides line up with TRBD1. Germline CDR1 reads SGHRS; CDR2 reads YFSETQ. This CDR3 is built from 13 residues. J lost 7 bases, V lost 6 bases, and 6 bases had no gene match. CDR3 sequence reads: CASKFRGIEKLFF. CDR3 bases: TGCGCCAGCAAGTTCAGGGGGATTGAAAAACTGTTTTTT.

At least ten counts were recorded for this clonotype. The V and J genes are TRBV12-3 or TRBV12-4 and TRBJ2-7; 8 bases match TRBD2. After removal of 8 bases from V and 0 bases from J, the junction contained 9 bases not matched to a gene. CDR3 length: 15 amino acids. CDR3: CASRLNGGGSYEQYF. The CDR3 DNA follows: TGTGCCAGCCGACTTAACGGGGGGGGCTCCTACGAGCAGTACTTC.

This chain joins TRBV2 and TRBJ2-1; 12 nucleotides line up with TRBD2. The CDR3 length is 17 residues. V gave up 6 bases and J gave up 8 bases; unmatched junction bases: 14. Germline lookup yields CDR1 SNHLY and CDR2 FYNNEI. Written as DNA, the CDR3 is TGTGCCAGCAGCCCCTTGGGGCTAGCGGGGGGGAGGGATGAGCAGTTCTTC. It translates to CASSPLGLAGGRDEQFF.

This clonotype was detected a few times. This sequence may be a read error, since a much larger clone differs from it by one base. The gene calls are TRBV12-3 or TRBV12-4 and TRBJ2-3, with no clear D. Deletions cut 8 bases from V and 4 bases from J, with 7 bases between. The CDR3 runs 11 residues. The CDR3 DNA reads as TGTGCCAGCGGCCACCCAGATACGCAGTATTTT. Its protein product is CASGHPDTQYF.

This clonotype was seen only a few times. The rearrangement joins TRBV7-8 to TRBJ2-5; TRBD1 agrees at 7 bases. CDR1 and CDR2 from the germline V gene are SGHVS and FQNEAQ. Trimming at V came to 5 bases and at J to 2 bases, leaving 5 bases not matched to a gene. This CDR3 has 14 amino acids. The CDR3 loop reads CASSKETGQETQYF. In DNA, the CDR3 is TGTGCCAGCAGCAAAGAGACAGGGCAAGAGACCCAGTACTTC.